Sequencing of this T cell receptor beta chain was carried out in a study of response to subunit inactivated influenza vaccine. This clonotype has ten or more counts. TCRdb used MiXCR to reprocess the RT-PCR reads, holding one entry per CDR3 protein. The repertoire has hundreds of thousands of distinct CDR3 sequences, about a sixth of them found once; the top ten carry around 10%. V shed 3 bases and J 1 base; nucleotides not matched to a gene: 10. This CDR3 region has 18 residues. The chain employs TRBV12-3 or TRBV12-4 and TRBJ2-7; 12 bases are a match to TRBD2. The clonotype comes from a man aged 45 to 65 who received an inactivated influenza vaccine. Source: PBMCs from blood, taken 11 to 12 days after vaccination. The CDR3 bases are TGTGCCAGCAGTTTCCGGAGGACTAGCGGGATGGTGTCCTACGAGCAGTACTTC. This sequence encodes CASSFRRTSGMVSYEQYF.